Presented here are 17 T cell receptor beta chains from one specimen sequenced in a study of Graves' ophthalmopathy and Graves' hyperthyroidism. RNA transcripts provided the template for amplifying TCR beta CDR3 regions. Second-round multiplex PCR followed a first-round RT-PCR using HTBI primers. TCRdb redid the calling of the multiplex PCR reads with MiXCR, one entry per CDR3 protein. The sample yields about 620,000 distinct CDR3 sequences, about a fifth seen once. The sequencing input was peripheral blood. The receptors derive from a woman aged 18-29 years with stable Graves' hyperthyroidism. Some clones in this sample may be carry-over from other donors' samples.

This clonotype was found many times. CDR3 loop: CASSFQGQSKNIQYF. CDR3 in DNA: TGTGCCAGCAGTTTTCAGGGACAGTCCAAAAACATTCAGTACTTC. V and J are TRBV12-3 or TRBV12-4 and TRBJ2-4, with 7 bases fitting TRBD1. The CDR3 extends over 15 amino acids. J gave up 2 bases and V 3 bases, and 4 bases lay outside the gene matches.

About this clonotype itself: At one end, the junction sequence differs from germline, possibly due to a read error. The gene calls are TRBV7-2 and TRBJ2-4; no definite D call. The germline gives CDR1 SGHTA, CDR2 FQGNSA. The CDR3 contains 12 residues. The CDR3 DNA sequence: TGTGCCAGCAGCCCAACAGCAAACATTAAGTACTTC. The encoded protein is CASSPTANIKYF.

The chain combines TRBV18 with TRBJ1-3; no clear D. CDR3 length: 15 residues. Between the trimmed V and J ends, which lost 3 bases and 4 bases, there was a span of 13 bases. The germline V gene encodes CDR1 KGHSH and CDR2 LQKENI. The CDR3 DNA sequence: TGTGCCAGCTCACCGTACACCGGTTCAGGAAACACCATATATTTT. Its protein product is CASSPYTGSGNTIYF.

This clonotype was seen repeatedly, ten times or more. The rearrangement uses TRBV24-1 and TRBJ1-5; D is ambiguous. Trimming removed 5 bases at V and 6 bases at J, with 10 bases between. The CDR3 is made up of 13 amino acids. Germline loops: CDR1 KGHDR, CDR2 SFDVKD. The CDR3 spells CATSAGNGQPQHF. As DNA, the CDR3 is TGTGCCACCAGTGCAGGAAATGGTCAGCCCCAGCATTTT.

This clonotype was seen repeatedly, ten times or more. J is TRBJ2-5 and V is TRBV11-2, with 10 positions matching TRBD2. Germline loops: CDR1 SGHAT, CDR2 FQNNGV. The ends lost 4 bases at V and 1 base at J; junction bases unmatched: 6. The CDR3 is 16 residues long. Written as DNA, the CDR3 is TGTGCCAGCAGCTGGTCCAGCGGGAGGGCCCAAGAGACCCAGTACTTC. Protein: CASSWSSGRAQETQYF.

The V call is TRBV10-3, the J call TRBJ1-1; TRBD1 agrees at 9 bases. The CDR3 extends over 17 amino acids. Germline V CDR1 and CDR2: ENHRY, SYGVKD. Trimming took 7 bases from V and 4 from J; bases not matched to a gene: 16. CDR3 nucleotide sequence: TGTGCCATCATGTCCGGGGACAGGGTGGGGAGGGGCACTGAAGCTTTCTTT. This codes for CAIMSGDRVGRGTEAFF.

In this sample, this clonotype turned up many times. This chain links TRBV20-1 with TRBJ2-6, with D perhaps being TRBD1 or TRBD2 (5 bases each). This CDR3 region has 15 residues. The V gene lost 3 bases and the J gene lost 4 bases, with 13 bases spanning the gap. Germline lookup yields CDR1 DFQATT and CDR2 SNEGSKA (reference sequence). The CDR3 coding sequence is TGCAGTGCTAGTACTTGGGGGAGCGGGGCCAACGTCCTGACTTTC. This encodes CSASTWGSGANVLTF.

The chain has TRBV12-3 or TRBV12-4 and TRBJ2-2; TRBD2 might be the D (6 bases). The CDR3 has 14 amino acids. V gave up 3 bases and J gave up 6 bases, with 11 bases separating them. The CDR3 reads CASSFSGNAGELFF. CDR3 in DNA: TGTGCCAGCAGTTTTAGCGGTAACGCCGGGGAGCTGTTTTTT.

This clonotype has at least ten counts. CDR3 in DNA: TGTGCCAGCAGTTTAACGGGACAGGGTAGGCAGCCCCAGCATTTT. It yields the protein CASSLTGQGRQPQHF. The rearrangement uses TRBV12-3 or TRBV12-4 and TRBJ1-5, with 9 bases identical to TRBD1. The CDR3 has 15 amino acids. V lost 2 bases and J lost 7; bases outside the gene matches: 6.

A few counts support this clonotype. CDR3 DNA: TGTGCCAGCAGCCAGACTAGCGGGGATAGACAAGAGACCCAGTACTTC. As protein: CASSQTSGDRQETQYF. The rearrangement joins TRBV6-9 to TRBJ2-5; TRBD2 matches at 11 bases. The CDR3 spans 16 residues. The J segment lost 2 bases and the V segment lost 6 bases, leaving 8 bases of the junction unmatched. The germline V gene encodes CDR1 MNHGY and CDR2 SVAAGI.

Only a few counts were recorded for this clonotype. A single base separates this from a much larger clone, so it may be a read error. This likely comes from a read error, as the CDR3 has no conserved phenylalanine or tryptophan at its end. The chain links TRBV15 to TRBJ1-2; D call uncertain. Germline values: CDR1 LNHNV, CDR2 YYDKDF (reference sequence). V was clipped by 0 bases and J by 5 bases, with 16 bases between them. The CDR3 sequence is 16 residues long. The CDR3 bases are TGTGCCACCAGCAGAGAGCCGAGGGAGCAAGGGTATGGCTACACCGTC. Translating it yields CATSREPREQGYGYTV.

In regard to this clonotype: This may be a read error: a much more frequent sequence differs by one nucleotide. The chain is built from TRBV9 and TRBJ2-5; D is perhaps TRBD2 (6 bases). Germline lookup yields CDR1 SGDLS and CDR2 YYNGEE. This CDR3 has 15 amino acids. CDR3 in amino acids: CVSSVGLRRGETQYF. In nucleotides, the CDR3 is TGTGTCAGCAGCGTAGGTCTGCGGAGGGGTGAGACCCAGTACTTC.

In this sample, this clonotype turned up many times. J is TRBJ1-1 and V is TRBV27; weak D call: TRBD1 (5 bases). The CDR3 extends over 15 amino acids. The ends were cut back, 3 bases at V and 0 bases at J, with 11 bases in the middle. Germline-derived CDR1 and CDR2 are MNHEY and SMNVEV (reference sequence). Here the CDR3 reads CASSFSGALNTEAFF. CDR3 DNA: TGTGCCAGCAGTTTCTCCGGGGCGCTGAACACTGAAGCTTTCTTT.

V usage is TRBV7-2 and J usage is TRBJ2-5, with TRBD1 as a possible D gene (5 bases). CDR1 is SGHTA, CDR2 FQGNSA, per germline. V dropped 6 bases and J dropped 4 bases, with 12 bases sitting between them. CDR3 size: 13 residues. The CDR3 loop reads CASSGGQGETQYF. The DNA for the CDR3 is TGTGCCAGCAGTGGCGGCCAGGGAGAGACCCAGTACTTC.

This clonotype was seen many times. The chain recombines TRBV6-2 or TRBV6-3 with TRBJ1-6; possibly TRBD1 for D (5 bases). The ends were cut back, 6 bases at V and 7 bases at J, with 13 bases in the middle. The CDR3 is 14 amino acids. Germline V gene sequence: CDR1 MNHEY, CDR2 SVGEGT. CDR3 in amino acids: CASSWGRVNSPLHF. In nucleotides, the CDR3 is TGTGCCAGCAGCTGGGGCAGGGTGAATTCACCCCTCCACTTT.

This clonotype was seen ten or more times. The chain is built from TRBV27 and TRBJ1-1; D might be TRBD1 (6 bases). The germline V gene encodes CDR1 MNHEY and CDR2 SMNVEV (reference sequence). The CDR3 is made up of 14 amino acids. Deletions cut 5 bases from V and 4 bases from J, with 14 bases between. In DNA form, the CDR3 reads TGTGCCAGCAGTGGAGGGGAGGGGGGCACTGAAGCTTTCTTT. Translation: CASSGGEGGTEAFF.

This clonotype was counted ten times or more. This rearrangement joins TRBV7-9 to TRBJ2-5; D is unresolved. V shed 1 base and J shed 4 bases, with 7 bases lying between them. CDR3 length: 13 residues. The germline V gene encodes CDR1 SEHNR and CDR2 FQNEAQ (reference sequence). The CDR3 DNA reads TGTGCCAGCAGCTTAGAGGCTATAGAGACCCAGTACTTC. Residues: CASSLEAIETQYF.